This record looks at one T cell receptor beta chain sequence and its context. This specimen includes other DNA sequences encoding the same CDR3. It was with 60 Vbeta and 13 Jbeta primers that the PCR ran. TCRdb's table, derived via immunoSEQ multiplex PCR, lists solely in-frame clones and lacks some. The sample carries roughly 100,000 clones, 12% to 15% recorded once. This record comes from a study of cytomegalovirus exposure and HLA in healthy donors. The trim removed 4 bases at V and 4 bases at J, leaving 6 bases unmatched. The CDR3 covers 14 residues. CDR1 is MNHEY, CDR2 SVGAGI, per germline. The J gene is TRBJ2-5, the V gene TRBV6-5; 7 bases agree with TRBD1. The sample taken for sequencing was PBMCs. The clonotype was recovered from a female donor in good health and CMV-seronegative. CDR3 bases: TGTGCCAGCAGTTCGAAACAGGGGTCAGAGACCCAGTACTTC. Protein sequence: CASSSKQGSETQYF.